This record looks at one T cell receptor beta chain sequence and its context. The antigen remains unidentified. In the original processing: Junction-only sequences without quality scores came from ImmunoSEQ, so filtering differed. Method: immunoSEQ multiplex PCR; TCRdb's copy keeps in-frame clones and lacks some. V, J and clone size were drawn from that table, and D and trimming were deduced from the DNA. The profile shows some 2,400,000 clones, approximately 96% of them singletons. These data come from a study of shared clonotypes between healthy human individuals. Study-wide results and caveats: Larger estimated richness was generally seen in naive subsets than in memory subsets.

The CDR3 totals 15 residues. Germline trimming cut 3 bases from V and 2 bases from J; bases unmatched to any gene: 4. Germline V gene data show CDR1 as SGHTA and CDR2 as FQGNSA. This chain joins TRBV7-2 and TRBJ2-7, with 10 bases identical to TRBD2. Sequencing was performed on naive CD4+ T cells sorted from blood. Subset specified: CD45RA+ positively selected. This sequence was found in a man younger than 30 in good health. In nucleotides, the CDR3 is TGTGCCAGCAGCTTTATAGCGGGAGGTCCCTACGAGCAGTACTTC. It is translated as CASSFIAGGPYEQYF.